What follows are 6 T cell receptor beta chains derived from one specimen sequenced in a study of blood T cell repertoires in COVID-19. TCRdb's table, derived via immunoSEQ multiplex PCR, lists solely in-frame clones and lacks some. The top ten hold approximately 3.4% of the sample, which has 450,000 to 500,000 clones, roughly 88% seen once. Sequenced input: peripheral blood. These TCRs come from a human donor in a cohort sampled during active COVID-19.

With respect to this clone: Mismatch with germline at one junction end may stem from a read error. The chain links TRBV5-1 to TRBJ2-5, with D possibly being TRBD1 (5 bases). The CDR3 extends over 14 amino acids. CDR1 is SGHRS and CDR2 is YFSETQ in the germline V gene. CDR3 DNA: TGCGCCAGCAGTTTGGTTGACAGTCAGGAGACCCAGTACTTC. This codes for CASSLVDSQETQYF. The entire variable domain, with the rest obtained from reference TRBV5-1 and TRBJ2-5, is as follows: KAGVTQTPRYLIKTRGQQVTLSCSPISGHRSVSWYQQTPGQGLQFLFEYFSETQRNKGNFPGRFSGRQFSNSRSEMNVSTLELGDSALYLCASSLVDSQETQYFGPGTRLLVL.

This clone was recorded once. V usage is TRBV6-1 and J usage is TRBJ1-6, with TRBD1 matching 12 bases. Germline assignment: CDR1 MNHNS and CDR2 SASEGT. With 0 bases clipped from V and 8 bases from J, the junction kept 5 bases outside the gene matches. This CDR3 has 17 residues. The CDR3 bases are TGTGCCAGCAGTGAAGCTGGGACAGGGGGCGCAGATTCACCCCTCCACTTT. Encoded protein: CASSEAGTGGADSPLHF.

The J gene is TRBJ1-2, the V gene TRBV20-1; no definite D call. The CDR3 runs 12 residues. The germline V gene encodes CDR1 DFQATT and CDR2 SNEGSKA (reference sequence). Trimming took 3 bases from V and 4 from J, leaving 9 bases between them. The CDR3 nucleotides read TGCAGTGCTAGTTTGGTGGCCTATGGCTACACCTTC. It is translated as CSASLVAYGYTF.

The chain joins TRBV19 to TRBJ2-3, with D maybe TRBD2 (6 bases). Looked up from germline, CDR1 is LNHDA and CDR2 is SQIVND (reference sequence). Trimming removed 6 bases from V and 5 bases from J, with 12 bases in between. The CDR3 covers 13 residues. The CDR3 region has the DNA TGTGCCAGTAGCGCGGGGAGAAGAGATACGCAGTATTTT. Its translation: CASSAGRRDTQYF.

Worth noting for this clone: Other nucleotide sequences in the sample specify the same CDR3. V and J are TRBV7-9 and TRBJ1-4; 7 bases are shared with TRBD1. Germline loops: CDR1 SEHNR, CDR2 FQNEAQ (reference sequence). V dropped 1 base and J dropped 8; count of bases not matched to a gene: 4. The CDR3 runs to 14 residues. CDR3 residues: CASSLGGGREKLFF. The DNA of the CDR3 is TGTGCCAGCAGCTTAGGAGGGGGCCGAGAAAAACTGTTTTTT.

The chain has TRBV2 and TRBJ2-2; 7 nucleotides align to TRBD1. Trimming cost V 3 bases and J 4 bases; bases outside gene matches: 11. CDR1 is SNHLY, CDR2 FYNNEI, per germline. The CDR3 spans 17 residues. DNA of the CDR3: TGTGCCAGCAGTGAGGGGCACAGGGGATTCGCCACCGGGGAGCTGTTTTTT. It is translated as CASSEGHRGFATGELFF.